A selection of T cell receptor beta chains follows, all from one sample in a study of tumor and adjacent non-tumor tissue in lung cancer. TCRdb fed the multiplex PCR reads into MiXCR, producing one record per CDR3 protein. The sample includes around 86,000 distinct CDR3 sequences, 55% to 75% seen only once; the top ten take approximately 9.5%. The sample comprised lung tumor tissue. All receptors come from a woman in her 40s with non-small cell lung cancer. Both conserved end residues are part of each CDR3. A D gene is named only where the DNA matches it firmly. Part of the rows lack a size; the others show once, few, many or a class for expanded clones.

size,J,D,V,DNA,CDR3
many,TRBJ2-3,-,TRBV13,TGTGCCAGCAGCTTCGGACGTGCAACAGATACGCAGTATTTT,CASSFGRATDTQYF
-,TRBJ1-2,-,TRBV6-1,TGTGTCAGCAGTGAGCAGACTAACTATGGCTACATCTTC,CVSSEQTNYGYIF
-,TRBJ2-2,TRBD1,TRBV6-1,TGTGCCAGCAGTGAAGAGGACCGTATAAGGCCTAGGGGGCAGCTGTTTTTT,CASSEEDRIRPRGQLFF
many,TRBJ2-5,-,TRBV5-1,TGCGCCAGCAGCTTTAACAGGGATTTCGAGACCCAGTACTTC,CASSFNRDFETQYF
many,TRBJ1-5,-,TRBV30,TGTGCCTGGAGTTCAGGGTCCGCCAATCAGCCCCAGCATTTT,CAWSSGSANQPQHF
-,TRBJ1-5,-,TRBV7-9,TGTGCCAGGAGCGCCCAAGCCAATCAGCCGCAGCATTTT,CARSAQANQPQHF
many,TRBJ2-3,TRBD2,TRBV6-5,TGTGCCAGCACCAAGACTAGCGGGAGGGTCACAGATACGCAGTATTTT,CASTKTSGRVTDTQYF
-,TRBJ2-3,TRBD2,TRBV11-2,TGTGCCAGCAACCCTCTAGCGGGAGGGGATACGCGGTATTTT,CASNPLAGGDTRYF
medium-sized,TRBJ2-1,TRBD2,TRBV12-3/TRBV12-4,TGTGCCAGCAGAGGTACTAGCGGTTACAATGAGCAGTTCTTC,CASRGTSGYNEQFF
few,TRBJ2-7,TRBD2,TRBV11-2,TGTGCCAGCAGTTCTCGACTAGCGGGTGATTACAAGCAGTACTTC,CASSSRLAGDYKQYF
-,TRBJ1-1,-,TRBV12-3/TRBV12-4,TGTGTCAGCAGGCGATTGAACACTGAAGCTTTCTTT,CVSRRLNTEAFF
-,TRBJ2-1,-,TRBV5-4,TGTGCCAGCAGCTTGGGCAGAGGGGGTTACAATGAGCAGTTCTTC,CASSLGRGGYNEQFF
-,TRBJ2-7,TRBD1,TRBV11-2,TGTGTCAGCAGCATGGGGACAGGGGTACAATACGAGCAGTATTTC,CVSSMGTGVQYEQYF
-,TRBJ1-3,-,TRBV4-2,TGTGATAGCAGCCAAGATATGGGGGGCTCTGGAAACTCCATATATTTT,CDSSQDMGGSGNSIYF
many,TRBJ2-5,-,TRBV29-1,TGCAGCGTTGAATCCAACGCACAAGAGACCCAGTACTTC,CSVESNAQETQYF
-,TRBJ2-7,TRBD2,TRBV11-2,TGTGCCTACAGCCACCCTGGGACTAGCGGATACGAGGAGTACTTC,CAYSHPGTSGYEEYF
-,TRBJ2-6,-,TRBV11-2,TGTGTCAGCAGCTTAGAAGGTATAGTTTACACCTCACCAAGCTCTGGGGCCAACGTCCTGACTTTC,CVSSLEGIVYTSPSSGANVLTF
-,TRBJ2-3,TRBD1,TRBV6-1,TGTGCCACATCTGAGGACAGAGGGCGAGGGACAGATAGTCAGTATTTT,CATSEDRGRGTDSQYF
-,TRBJ2-4,TRBD1,TRBV20-1,TGCAGTGCTAGAGATTTAACCCACATGTGGGCAGGGGGTCAGGGAAACATTCAGTACTTC,CSARDLTHMWAGGQGNIQYF
-,TRBJ2-3,-,TRBV5-1,TGCGCCAGCAGCCTCAGCCAAAATGGCAGGGGGAGGGACACAGATACGCAGTATTTC,CASSLSQNGRGRDTDTQYF
few,TRBJ1-1,TRBD1,TRBV19,TGTGCCAGTAGTTCCCGACAGGGGAGGATTGCTGAAGCTTTCTTT,CASSSRQGRIAEAFF
large,TRBJ2-1,-,TRBV11-3,TGTGCCAGCAGCCCAAGACCTAGGAGCTCCTACAATGAGCAGTTCTTC,CASSPRPRSSYNEQFF
-,TRBJ2-5,-,TRBV11-2,TGTGCCAGGAGCCGGTCCACTAACGGCCGGGAGACCCAGTACTTC,CARSRSTNGRETQYF
-,TRBJ2-1,-,TRBV29-1,TGCACCGTGATTAGCGGTTGTTCTTACAATGAGCAGTTCTTC,CTVISGCSYNEQFF
few,TRBJ1-2,-,TRBV11-2,TGTACCAGTAGCCCGACGGGCAGGGGCATACAAGGCTACACCTTC,CTSSPTGRGIQGYTF
-,TRBJ1-2,TRBD1,TRBV5-5,TGTGCCAGCAGGTTGGCCTGGGAAGGGACAGGTTACACCTTC,CASRLAWEGTGYTF
many,TRBJ2-1,TRBD2,TRBV4-1,TGCGCCAGCAGCCATCCGGGACTAGCGGGGGGCCCTCTGCGGAATGAGCAGTTCTTC,CASSHPGLAGGPLRNEQFF
many,TRBJ2-1,-,TRBV5-5,TGTGCCAGCAGCACCGCAGACGGCAATGAGCAGTTCTTC,CASSTADGNEQFF
-,TRBJ1-4,TRBD1,TRBV28,TGTGACAGCAGTCCAGGGGGGCATGATGAAAAACTGTTTTTT,CDSSPGGHDEKLFF
once,TRBJ2-1,TRBD1,TRBV11-2,TGTGCCGGTAACTTAGGCCCAGGGGGAGTCCTCTATGAGCAGTTCTTC,CAGNLGPGGVLYEQFF
-,TRBJ1-1,-,TRBV11-2,TGTGTCAGCAGCCGACAGTCCAACACCGAAGCTTTCTTT,CVSSRQSNTEAFF
-,TRBJ2-5,-,TRBV6-6,TGTGCTAGCAGTTACTCGATGGGGGCCGAGACCCAGAACTTC,CASSYSMGAETQNF
-,TRBJ2-3,-,TRBV6-2/TRBV6-3,TGTGTCAGCAGTTACCCTGGGGTTAGCACAGATACGCAGTATTTT,CVSSYPGVSTDTQYF
-,TRBJ2-2,TRBD2,TRBV28,TGTGCCAGCTGCCGCGCGGGGGTCACAGGGGAGCTGTTTTTT,CASCRAGVTGELFF
-,TRBJ2-1,-,TRBV5-1,TGCGCCAGTGGAGCGGGTATCCTTGGGGCTCCCTACAATGAGCAGCTCTTC,CASGAGILGAPYNEQLF